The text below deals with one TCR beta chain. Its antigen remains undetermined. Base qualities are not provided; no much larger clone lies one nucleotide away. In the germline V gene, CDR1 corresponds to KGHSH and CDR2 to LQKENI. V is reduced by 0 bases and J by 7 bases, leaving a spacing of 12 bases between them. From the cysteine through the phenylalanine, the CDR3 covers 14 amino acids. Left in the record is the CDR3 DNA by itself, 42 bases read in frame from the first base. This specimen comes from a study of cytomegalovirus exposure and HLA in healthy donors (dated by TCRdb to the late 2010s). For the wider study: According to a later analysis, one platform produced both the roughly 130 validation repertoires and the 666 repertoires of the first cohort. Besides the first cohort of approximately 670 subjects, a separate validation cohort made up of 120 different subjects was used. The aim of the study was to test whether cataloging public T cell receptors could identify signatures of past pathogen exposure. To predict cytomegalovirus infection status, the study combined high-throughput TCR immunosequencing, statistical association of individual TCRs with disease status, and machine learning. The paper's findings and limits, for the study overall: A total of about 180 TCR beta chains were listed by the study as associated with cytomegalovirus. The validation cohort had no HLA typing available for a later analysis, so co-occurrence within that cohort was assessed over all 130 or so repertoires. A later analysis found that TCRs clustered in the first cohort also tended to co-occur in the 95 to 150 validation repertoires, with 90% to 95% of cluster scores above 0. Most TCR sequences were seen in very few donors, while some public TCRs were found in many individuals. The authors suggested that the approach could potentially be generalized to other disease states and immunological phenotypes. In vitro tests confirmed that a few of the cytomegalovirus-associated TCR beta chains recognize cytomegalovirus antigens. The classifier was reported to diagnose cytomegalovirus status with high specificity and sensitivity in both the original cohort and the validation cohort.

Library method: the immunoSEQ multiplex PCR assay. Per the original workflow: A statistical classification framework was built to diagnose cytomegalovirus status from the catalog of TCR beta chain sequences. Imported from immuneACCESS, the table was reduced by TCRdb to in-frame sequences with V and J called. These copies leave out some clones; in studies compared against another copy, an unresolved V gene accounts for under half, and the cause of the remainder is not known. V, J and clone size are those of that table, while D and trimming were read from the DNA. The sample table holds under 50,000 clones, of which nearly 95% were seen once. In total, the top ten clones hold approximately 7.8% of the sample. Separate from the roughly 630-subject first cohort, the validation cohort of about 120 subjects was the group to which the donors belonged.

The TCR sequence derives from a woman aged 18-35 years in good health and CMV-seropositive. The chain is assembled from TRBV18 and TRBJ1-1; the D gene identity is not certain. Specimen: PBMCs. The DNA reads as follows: TGTGCCAGCTCACCACCGGTGGGCACCGATGAAGCTTTCTTT. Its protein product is CASSPPVGTDEAFF.